These T cell receptor beta chains were read from a single sample in a study of blood T cell repertoires in COVID-19. Method: immunoSEQ multiplex PCR; TCRdb's copy keeps in-frame clones and lacks some. The sample consists of 350,000 to 400,000 clones, approximately 91% of them appearing once. The material sequenced was PBMCs or T cells enriched from blood (not recorded which). These receptors were obtained from a woman aged 40 to 55 who had been exposed to COVID-19. The CDR3 runs from the conserved cysteine through the conserved F or W. D genes are given only for firm matches. Size values are once, few and many counts, or a class for expanded clones, and some rows have none.

D | size | J | V | CDR3 | DNA
- | - | TRBJ1-1 | TRBV5-1 | CASSLVEVLGTEAFF | TGCGCCAGCAGCTTGGTGGAGGTACTGGGCACTGAAGCTTTCTTT
- | - | TRBJ2-3 | TRBV14 | CASSQDTRSTDTQYF | TGTGCCAGCAGCCAAGATACGAGGAGCACAGATACGCAGTATTTT
- | - | TRBJ1-3 | TRBV29-1 | CSGGSGNTIYF | TGCAGCGGAGGATCGGGAAACACCATATATTTT
- | - | TRBJ2-7 | TRBV19 | CASSHQRLPLREQYF | TGTGCCAGTAGTCACCAGCGCCTACCCCTTCGGGAGCAGTACTTC
- | - | TRBJ1-5 | TRBV6-5 | CASQFRGNQPQHF | TGTGCCAGCCAATTCAGGGGCAATCAGCCCCAGCATTTT
- | - | TRBJ2-5 | TRBV11-2 | CASSSTYTQYF | TGTGCCAGCAGCTCCACATATACCCAGTACTTC
- | - | TRBJ2-7 | TRBV27 | CASTSTRRREQYF | TGTGCCAGCACCTCGACTAGGCGGAGGGAGCAGTACTTC
- | - | TRBJ1-2 | TRBV3-1/TRBV3-2 | CASSQVFDTSGYTF | TGTGCCAGCAGCCAAGTCTTCGACACTTCTGGCTACACCTTC
TRBD1 | - | TRBJ1-2 | TRBV2 | CASRGTGVNYGYTF | TGTGCCAGCAGAGGGACAGGGGTTAACTATGGCTACACCTTC
- | - | TRBJ2-1 | TRBV18 | CASSPPLMGAVEQFF | TGTGCCAGCTCACCACCCCTTATGGGGGCGGTTGAGCAGTTCTTC
- | many | TRBJ1-1 | TRBV18 | CASSLIDKNTEAFF | TGTGCCAGCTCACTTATCGACAAGAACACTGAAGCTTTCTTT
TRBD1 | - | TRBJ1-2 | TRBV7-9 | CASSPTGQNLYGYTF | TGTGCCAGCAGCCCAACGGGACAGAACCTCTATGGCTACACCTTC
- | - | TRBJ2-3 | TRBV19 | CASSRGQRGDTQYF | TGTGCCAGTAGTAGAGGACAGCGCGGAGATACGCAGTATTTT
- | - | TRBJ1-2 | TRBV6-5 | CASSLRGADGYTF | TGTGCCAGCAGTTTACGGGGGGCTGATGGCTACACCTTC
- | - | TRBJ2-1 | TRBV5-1 | CASSLLLGAGDEQFF | TGCGCCAGCAGCTTGCTCCTGGGGGCTGGGGATGAGCAGTTCTTC
- | - | TRBJ1-1 | TRBV5-4 | CASSLVSGMNTEAFF | TGTGCCAGCAGCTTAGTAAGCGGTATGAACACTGAAGCTTTCTTT
TRBD1 | - | TRBJ1-1 | TRBV18 | CASSPRQGGTEAFF | TGTGCCAGCTCACCTCGACAGGGGGGAACTGAAGCTTTCTTT
TRBD1 | - | TRBJ1-4 | TRBV10-3 | CAISDRDRGLETNEKLFF | TGTGCCATCAGTGACCGGGACAGGGGGCTTGAAACTAATGAAAAACTGTTTTTT
TRBD1 | - | TRBJ1-2 | TRBV7-3 | CASSLDRGRGYTF | TGTGCCAGCAGCCTCGACAGGGGTCGTGGCTACACCTTC
TRBD1 | - | TRBJ1-1 | TRBV27 | CASSRTGANTEAFF | TGTGCCAGCAGTAGGACAGGGGCGAACACTGAAGCTTTCTTT
- | - | TRBJ1-1 | TRBV2 | CASSEALSTEAFF | TGTGCCAGCAGTGAAGCGCTAAGTACTGAAGCTTTCTTT
- | - | TRBJ1-4 | TRBV7-9 | CASSLDLTGANEKLFF | TGTGCCAGCAGCTTGGACCTGACAGGAGCTAATGAAAAACTGTTTTTT